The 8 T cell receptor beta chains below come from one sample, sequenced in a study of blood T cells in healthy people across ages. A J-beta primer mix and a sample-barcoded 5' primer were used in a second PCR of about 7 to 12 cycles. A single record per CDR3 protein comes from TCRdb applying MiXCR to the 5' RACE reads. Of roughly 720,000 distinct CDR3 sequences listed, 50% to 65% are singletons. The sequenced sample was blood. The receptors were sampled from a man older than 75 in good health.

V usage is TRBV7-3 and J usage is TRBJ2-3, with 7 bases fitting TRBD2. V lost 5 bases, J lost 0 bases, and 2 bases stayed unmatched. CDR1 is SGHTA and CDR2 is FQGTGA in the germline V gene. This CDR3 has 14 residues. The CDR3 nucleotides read TGTGCCAGCAGCAGCGGGGTTAGCACAGATACGCAGTATTTT. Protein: CASSSGVSTDTQYF.

CDR3 amino acids: CSAPATLNTGELFF. The DNA of the CDR3 is TGCAGTGCTCCAGCGACATTGAACACCGGGGAGCTGTTTTTT. The chain joins TRBV20-1 to TRBJ2-2; unclear D gene. The CDR3 spans 14 residues. The V end was cut by 5 bases, the J end by 1 base, with 11 bases between. Germline CDR1 is DFQATT and CDR2 is SNEGSKA (reference sequence).

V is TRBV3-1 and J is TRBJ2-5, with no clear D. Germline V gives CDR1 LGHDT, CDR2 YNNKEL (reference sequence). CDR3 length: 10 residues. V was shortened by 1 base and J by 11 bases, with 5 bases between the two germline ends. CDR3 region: CASSQVGQYF. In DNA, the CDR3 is TGTGCCAGCAGCCAAGTAGGGCAGTACTTC.

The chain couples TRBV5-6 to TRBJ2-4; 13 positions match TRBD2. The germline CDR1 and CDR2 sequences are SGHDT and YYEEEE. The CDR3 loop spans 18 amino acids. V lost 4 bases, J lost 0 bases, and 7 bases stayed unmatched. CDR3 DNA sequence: TGTGCCAGCAGCCCCGGGACTAGCGGGGTTGTAGCCAAAAACATTCAGTACTTC. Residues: CASSPGTSGVVAKNIQYF.

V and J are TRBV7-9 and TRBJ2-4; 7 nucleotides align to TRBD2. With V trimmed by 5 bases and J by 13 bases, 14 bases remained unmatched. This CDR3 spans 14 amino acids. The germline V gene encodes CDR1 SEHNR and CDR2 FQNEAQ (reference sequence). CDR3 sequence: CASSLYREANEQYF. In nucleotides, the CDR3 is TGTGCCAGCAGCCTTTACCGGGAGGCCAATGAGCAGTACTTC.

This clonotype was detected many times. CDR3 nucleotides: TGTGCCACCAGTGACCCCGGAGGGAGGGGGTACAATGAGCAGTTCTTC. Its translation: CATSDPGGRGYNEQFF. The rearrangement uses TRBV24-1 and TRBJ2-1; a possible D gene is TRBD2 (7 bases). V lost 4 bases, J lost 4 bases, and 16 bases lay in between. The CDR3 length is 16 residues. CDR1 and CDR2 from the germline V gene are KGHDR and SFDVKD.

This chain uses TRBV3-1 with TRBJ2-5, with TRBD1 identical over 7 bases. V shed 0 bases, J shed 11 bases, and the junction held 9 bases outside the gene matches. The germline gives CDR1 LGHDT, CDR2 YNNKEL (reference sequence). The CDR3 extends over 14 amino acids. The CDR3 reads CASSQDLRGREQYF. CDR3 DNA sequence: TGTGCCAGCAGCCAAGATCTTAGGGGGCGTGAGCAGTACTTC.

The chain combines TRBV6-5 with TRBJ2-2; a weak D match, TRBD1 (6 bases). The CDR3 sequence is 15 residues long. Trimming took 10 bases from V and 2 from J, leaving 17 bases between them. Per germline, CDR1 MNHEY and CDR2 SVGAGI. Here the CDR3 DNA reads TGTGCCACAGGGGAGCGGAAAATCAACACCGGGGAGCTGTTTTTT. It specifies CATGERKINTGELFF.